Below are 16 T cell receptor beta chains sequenced from a single sample in a study of preoperative IRX-2 immunotherapy in early breast cancer. Treatment noted: preoperative locoregional IRX-2 cytokine immunotherapy. Assay used: immunoSEQ multiplex PCR; TCRdb lists only in-frame clones, some missing. The sample lists some 25,000 clones, 80% to 90% occurring once. Sequenced here: tumor tissue, sampled after IRX-2 immunotherapy. All receptors come from a human donor with breast cancer.

This chain joins TRBV7-9 and TRBJ1-1; D gene uncertain. Trimming stripped 3 bases from V and 3 bases from J, with 2 bases between. CDR3 size: 11 residues. Germline V gene sequence: CDR1 SEHNR, CDR2 FQNEAQ (reference sequence). The CDR3 protein is CASSFHTEAFF. The CDR3 nucleotides read TGTGCCAGCAGCTTTCACACTGAAGCTTTCTTT.

The CDR3 region has the DNA TGTGCCAGCAGTTATAATCCGGTGGGAGGCTACACCTTC. Translation gives CASSYNPVGGYTF. The chain has TRBV6-5 and TRBJ1-2; no reliable D call. Germline lookup yields CDR1 MNHEY and CDR2 SVGAGI. The CDR3 sequence is 13 residues long. V lost 3 bases to trimming and J lost 8 bases, with 13 bases between them.

V gene TRBV7-9 combines with J gene TRBJ2-7, with D perhaps matching TRBD1 (5 bases). The V gene's germline CDR1 is SEHNR and CDR2 FQNEAQ (reference sequence). Trimming took off 4 bases at V and 5 bases at J, with 12 bases between the two ends. The CDR3 has 13 amino acids. The CDR3 here is CASSSQGGDEQYF. In nucleotides, the CDR3 is TGTGCCAGCAGCTCGCAGGGCGGCGACGAGCAGTACTTC. The variable domain in full, with the rest retrieved from reference TRBV7-9 and TRBJ2-7, is DTGVSQNPRHKITKRGQNVTFRCDPISEHNRLYWYRQTLGQGPEFLTYFQNEAQLEKSRLLSDRFSAERPKGSFSTLEIQRTEQGDSAMYLCASSSQGGDEQYFGPGTRLTVT.

In the case of this clone: An end of the junction differs from the germline gene, which may be a read error. The chain employs TRBV19 and TRBJ2-1; D might be TRBD2 (7 bases). The CDR3 is made up of 12 amino acids. CDR1 LNHDA and CDR2 SQIVND come from the germline V gene (reference sequence). In DNA, the CDR3 is TGTGCCAGTAGATCGCCCTCGGAAGGGGGGGTCTTC. Its protein is CASRSPSEGGVF.

The rearrangement uses TRBV2 and TRBJ1-5, with D tentatively TRBD1 (5 bases). This CDR3 is built from 14 residues. V was cut by 7 bases and J by 3 bases, with 13 bases left in between. Germline V gene sequence: CDR1 SNHLY, CDR2 FYNNEI. This chain's CDR3 is CASNLIGANQPQHF. The DNA for the CDR3 is TGTGCCAGCAACCTAATAGGGGCCAATCAGCCCCAGCATTTT.

The V call is TRBV25-1, the J call TRBJ2-2; 8 bases are a match to TRBD2. Germline V gene sequence: CDR1 MGHDK, CDR2 SYGVNS. The CDR3 sequence is 16 residues long. Germline trimming cut 5 bases from V and 4 bases from J; bases unmatched to any gene: 9. CDR3 loop: CASSSPPSGSTGELFF. The CDR3 coding sequence is TGTGCCAGCAGTTCCCCCCCTAGCGGGTCCACCGGGGAGCTGTTTTTT.

V gene TRBV7-2 combines with J gene TRBJ2-7; 9 nucleotides align to TRBD1. CDR1 is SGHTA, CDR2 FQGNSA, per germline. The CDR3 runs 15 residues. V was clipped by 1 base and J by 7 bases; unmatched bases: 8. The DNA for the CDR3 is TGTGCCAGCAGCTTAGTCGGGACAGGGCCTGGGGAGCAGTACTTC. Translating gives CASSLVGTGPGEQYF.

The chain employs TRBV2 and TRBJ1-5, with a possible D match to TRBD1 (5 bases). The V end was cut by 8 bases, the J end by 6 bases, with 20 bases between. The CDR3 loop spans 15 amino acids. Germline CDR1 is SNHLY and CDR2 is FYNNEI. CDR3 DNA sequence: TGTGCCAGCCACGTCGGGGGGGGAAAAAGTCAGCCCCAGCATTTT. Amino acids: CASHVGGGKSQPQHF. Full variable domain (missing parts from reference TRBV2 and TRBJ1-5): EPEVTQTPSHQVTQMGQEVILRCVPISNHLYFYWYRQILGQKVEFLVSFYNNEISEKSEIFDDQFSVERPDGSNFTLKIRSTKLEDSAMYFCASHVGGGKSQPQHFGDGTRLSIL.

The genes are TRBV11-2 and TRBJ1-6; D remains unclear. Germline V gives CDR1 SGHAT, CDR2 FQNNGV. V lost 2 bases and J 5 bases, leaving 7 bases between the germline ends. CDR3 length: 14 residues. The CDR3 reads CASSLPRDNSPLHF. In DNA, the CDR3 is TGTGCCAGCAGCTTACCGCGGGATAATTCACCCCTCCACTTT.

The J gene is TRBJ2-1, the V gene TRBV14; unclear D gene. There are 15 residues in the CDR3. V shed 4 bases and J shed 7 bases, with 17 bases lying between them. The germline gives CDR1 SGHDN, CDR2 FVKESK. The DNA for the CDR3 is TGTGCCAGCAGCCCGTCATCGATTCGGTGGAATGAGCAGTTCTTC. Its protein product is CASSPSSIRWNEQFF.

The chain has TRBV29-1 and TRBJ2-6; D unresolved. The CDR3 consists of 13 residues. Trimming stripped 4 bases from V and 4 bases from J, with 8 bases between. The germline V gene encodes CDR1 SQVTM and CDR2 ANQGSEA. The CDR3 region has the DNA TGCAGCGTTGGAAGCACAGGGGCCAACGTCCTGACTTTC. Amino acid sequence: CSVGSTGANVLTF.

The gene calls are TRBV28 and TRBJ1-1; TRBD1 aligns across 8 bases. The CDR3 runs 14 residues. Germline V gene data show CDR1 as MDHEN and CDR2 as SYDVKM. Trimming took 6 bases from V and 6 from J; bases not matched to a gene: 9. The CDR3, as DNA: TGTGCCAGCAGCTACCGGGACAGGACCTCTGAAGCTTTCTTT. Translation: CASSYRDRTSEAFF.

The chain joins TRBV5-6 to TRBJ2-7, with D unclear. The CDR3 sequence is 13 residues long. Germline V gene sequence: CDR1 SGHDT, CDR2 YYEEEE. V was clipped by 4 bases and J by 0 bases, with 8 bases between them. CDR3 nucleotide sequence: TGTGCCAGCAGCCCGACAACCTCCTACGAGCAGTACTTC. Its protein product is CASSPTTSYEQYF.

V is TRBV29-1 and J is TRBJ2-7, with 9 bases identical to TRBD2. The CDR3 covers 12 residues. Germline CDR1 SQVTM, CDR2 ANQGSEA. Trimming took 6 bases from V and 2 from J; bases not matched to a gene: 2. Here the CDR3 reads CSVLAGTYEQYF. The CDR3 DNA is TGCAGCGTGCTAGCGGGAACCTACGAGCAGTACTTC.

The DNA for the CDR3 is TGTGCCAGCTCATCGGGACAGAGAAATCAGCCCCAGCATTTT. Amino acids: CASSSGQRNQPQHF. The V call is TRBV18, the J call TRBJ1-5, with 7 bases identical to TRBD1. V lost 5 bases to trimming and J lost 4 bases; unmatched junction nucleotides: 5. This CDR3 contains 14 residues. Germline values: CDR1 KGHSH, CDR2 LQKENI.

The chain links TRBV6-5 to TRBJ2-7, with TRBD1 identical over 11 bases. Trimming cost V 0 bases and J 1 base; bases outside gene matches: 2. Germline V CDR1 and CDR2: MNHEY, SVGAGI. CDR3 length: 16 residues. CDR3 nucleotide sequence: TGTGCCAGCAGTTACTCAGGGACAGGGGGATCCTACGAGCAGTACTTC. Protein: CASSYSGTGGSYEQYF.